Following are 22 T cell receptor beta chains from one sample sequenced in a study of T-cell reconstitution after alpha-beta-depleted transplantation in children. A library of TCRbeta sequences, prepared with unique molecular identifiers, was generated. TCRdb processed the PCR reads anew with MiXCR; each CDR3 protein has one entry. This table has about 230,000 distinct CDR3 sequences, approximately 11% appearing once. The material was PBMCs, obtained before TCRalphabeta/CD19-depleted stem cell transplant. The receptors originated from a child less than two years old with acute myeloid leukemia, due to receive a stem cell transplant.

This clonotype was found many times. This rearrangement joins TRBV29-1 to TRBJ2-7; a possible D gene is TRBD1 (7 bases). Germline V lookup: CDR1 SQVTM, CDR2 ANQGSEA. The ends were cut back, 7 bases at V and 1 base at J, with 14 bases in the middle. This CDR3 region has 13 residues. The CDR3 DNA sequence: TGCAGCGCTCTCAGGGGGGCTTCCTACGAGCAGTACTTC. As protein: CSALRGASYEQYF.

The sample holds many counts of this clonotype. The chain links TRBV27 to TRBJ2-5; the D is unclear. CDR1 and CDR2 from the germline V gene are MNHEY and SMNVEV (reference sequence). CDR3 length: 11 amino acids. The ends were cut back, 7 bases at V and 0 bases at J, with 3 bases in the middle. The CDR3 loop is CASIYQETQYF. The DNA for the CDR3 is TGTGCCAGCATCTACCAAGAGACCCAGTACTTC.

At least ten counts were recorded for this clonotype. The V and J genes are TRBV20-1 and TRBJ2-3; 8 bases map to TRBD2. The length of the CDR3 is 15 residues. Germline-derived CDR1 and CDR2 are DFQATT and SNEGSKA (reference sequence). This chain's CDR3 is CSAPQKGLVDGTQYF. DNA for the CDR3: TGCAGCGCCCCCCAAAAGGGACTAGTAGATGGTACGCAGTATTTT.

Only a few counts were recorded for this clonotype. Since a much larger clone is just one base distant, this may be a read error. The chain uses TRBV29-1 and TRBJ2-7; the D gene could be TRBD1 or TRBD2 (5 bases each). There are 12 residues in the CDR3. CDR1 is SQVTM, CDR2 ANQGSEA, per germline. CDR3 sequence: CSVIGTFYEQSF. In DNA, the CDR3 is TGCAGCGTTATCGGGACCTTCTACGAGCAGTCCTTC.

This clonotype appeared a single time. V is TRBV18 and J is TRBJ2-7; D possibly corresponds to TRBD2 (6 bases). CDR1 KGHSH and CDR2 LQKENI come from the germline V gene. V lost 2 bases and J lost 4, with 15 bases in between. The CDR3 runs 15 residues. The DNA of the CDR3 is TGTGCCAGCTCACCAGGGAACCCGGGGAGGTACGAGCAGTACTTC. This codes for CASSPGNPGRYEQYF.

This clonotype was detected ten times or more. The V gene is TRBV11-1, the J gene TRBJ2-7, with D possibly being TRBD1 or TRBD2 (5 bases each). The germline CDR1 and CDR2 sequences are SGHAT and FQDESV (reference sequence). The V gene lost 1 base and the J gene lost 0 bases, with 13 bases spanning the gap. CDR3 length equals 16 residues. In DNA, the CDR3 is TGTGCCAGCAGCTTAGAGGGGACGGATAGCTCCTACGAGCAGTACTTC. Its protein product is CASSLEGTDSSYEQYF.

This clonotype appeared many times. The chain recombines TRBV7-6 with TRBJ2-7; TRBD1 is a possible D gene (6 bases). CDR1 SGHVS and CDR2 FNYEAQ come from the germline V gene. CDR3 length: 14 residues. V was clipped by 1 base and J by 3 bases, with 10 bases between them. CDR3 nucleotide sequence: TGTGCCAGCAGCTTAGAACAGGGACACTACGAGCAGTACTTC. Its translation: CASSLEQGHYEQYF.

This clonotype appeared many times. The CDR3 sequence is CASSLGLRSTDTQYF. In nucleotides, the CDR3 is TGTGCCAGCAGTTTAGGTCTCCGTTCCACAGATACGCAGTATTTT. V is TRBV12-3 or TRBV12-4 and J is TRBJ2-3; D gene unclear. This CDR3 has 15 residues. V lost 1 base, J lost 2 bases, and 10 bases lay in between.

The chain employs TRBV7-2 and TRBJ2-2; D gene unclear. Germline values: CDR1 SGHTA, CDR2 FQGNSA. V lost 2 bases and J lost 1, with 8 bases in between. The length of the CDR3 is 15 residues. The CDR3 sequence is CASSLFSKNTGELFF. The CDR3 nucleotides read TGTGCCAGCAGCTTATTCAGCAAGAACACCGGGGAGCTGTTTTTT.

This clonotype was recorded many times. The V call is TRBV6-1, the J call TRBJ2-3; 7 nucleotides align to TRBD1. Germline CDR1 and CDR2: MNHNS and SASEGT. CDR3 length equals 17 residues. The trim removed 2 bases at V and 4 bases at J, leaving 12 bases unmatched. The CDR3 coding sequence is TGTGCCAGCAGTGAACCCTTAGGGGGCGGATATGCAGATACGCAGTATTTT. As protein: CASSEPLGGGYADTQYF.

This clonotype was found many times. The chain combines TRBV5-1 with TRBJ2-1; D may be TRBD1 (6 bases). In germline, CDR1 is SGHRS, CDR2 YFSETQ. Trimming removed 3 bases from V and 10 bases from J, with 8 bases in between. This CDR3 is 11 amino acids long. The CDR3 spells CASSSGQEQFF. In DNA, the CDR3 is TGCGCCAGCAGCTCTGGACAGGAGCAGTTCTTC.

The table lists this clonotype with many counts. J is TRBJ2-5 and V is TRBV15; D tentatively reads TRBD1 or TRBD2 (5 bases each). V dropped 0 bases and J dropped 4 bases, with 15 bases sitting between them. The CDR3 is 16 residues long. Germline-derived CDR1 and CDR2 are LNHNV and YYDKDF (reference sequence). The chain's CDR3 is CATSRDKLGPLETQYF. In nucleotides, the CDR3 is TGTGCCACCAGCAGAGATAAATTGGGACCCCTAGAGACCCAGTACTTC. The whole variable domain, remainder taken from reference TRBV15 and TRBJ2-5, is DAMVIQNPRYQVTQFGKPVTLSCSQTLNHNVMYWYQQKSSQAPKLLFHYYDKDFNNEADTPDNFQSRRPNTSFCFLDIRSPGLGDTAMYLCATSRDKLGPLETQYFGPGTRLLVL.

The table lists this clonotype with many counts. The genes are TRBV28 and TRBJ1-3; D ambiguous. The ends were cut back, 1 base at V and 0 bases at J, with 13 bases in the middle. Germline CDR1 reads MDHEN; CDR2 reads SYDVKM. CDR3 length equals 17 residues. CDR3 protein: CASSLSHFAVSGNTIYF. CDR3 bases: TGTGCCAGCAGTTTATCCCACTTCGCCGTCTCTGGAAACACCATATATTTT.

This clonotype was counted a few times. CDR3 DNA: TGCAGTGCTAGAGTAGGAGGCTTGGACACTGAAGCTTTCTTT. Amino acids: CSARVGGLDTEAFF. The rearrangement joins TRBV20-1 to TRBJ1-1; D gene unclear. Trimming removed 1 base at V and 3 bases at J, with 12 bases between. This CDR3 comprises 14 residues. The germline CDR1 and CDR2 sequences are DFQATT and SNEGSKA (reference sequence).

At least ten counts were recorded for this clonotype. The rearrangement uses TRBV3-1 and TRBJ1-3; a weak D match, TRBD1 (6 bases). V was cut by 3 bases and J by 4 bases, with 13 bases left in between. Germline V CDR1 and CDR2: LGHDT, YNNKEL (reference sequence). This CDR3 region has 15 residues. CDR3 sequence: CASSQETGRGNTIYF. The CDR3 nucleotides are TGTGCCAGCAGCCAGGAGACAGGACGAGGAAACACCATATATTTT. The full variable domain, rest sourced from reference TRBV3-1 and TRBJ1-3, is DTAVSQTPKYLVTQMGNDKSIKCEQNLGHDTMYWYKQDSKKFLKIMFSYNNKELIINETVPNRFSPKSPDKAHLNLHINSLELGDSAVYFCASSQETGRGNTIYFGEGSWLTVV.

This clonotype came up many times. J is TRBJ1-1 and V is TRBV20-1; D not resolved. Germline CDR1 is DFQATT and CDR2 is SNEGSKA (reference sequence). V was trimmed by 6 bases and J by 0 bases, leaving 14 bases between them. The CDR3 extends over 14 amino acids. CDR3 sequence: CSAQPTGVNTEAFF. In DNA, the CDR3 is TGCAGTGCCCAACCTACGGGTGTGAACACTGAAGCTTTCTTT.

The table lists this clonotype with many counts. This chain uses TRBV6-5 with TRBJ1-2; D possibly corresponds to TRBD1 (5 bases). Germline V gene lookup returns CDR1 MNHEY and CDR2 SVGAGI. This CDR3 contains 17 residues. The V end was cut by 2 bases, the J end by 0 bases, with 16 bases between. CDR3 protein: CASSYVPSGGSNYGYTF. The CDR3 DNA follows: TGTGCCAGCAGTTACGTTCCCAGCGGGGGTTCTAACTATGGCTACACCTTC.

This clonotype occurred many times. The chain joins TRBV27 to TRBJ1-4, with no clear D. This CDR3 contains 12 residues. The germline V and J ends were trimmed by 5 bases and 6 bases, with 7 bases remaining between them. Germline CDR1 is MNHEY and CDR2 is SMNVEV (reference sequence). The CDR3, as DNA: TGTGCCAGCAGTCGACGGGATGAAAAACTGTTTTTT. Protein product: CASSRRDEKLFF.

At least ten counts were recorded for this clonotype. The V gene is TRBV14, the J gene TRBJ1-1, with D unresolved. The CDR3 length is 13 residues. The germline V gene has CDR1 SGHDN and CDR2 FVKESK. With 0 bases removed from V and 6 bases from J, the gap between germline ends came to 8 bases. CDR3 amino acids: CASSQDAESEAFF. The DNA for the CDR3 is TGTGCCAGCAGCCAAGATGCCGAGTCTGAAGCTTTCTTT.

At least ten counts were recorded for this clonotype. Here the CDR3 DNA reads TGTGCCAGTAGTAACGGACAGATTACAGATACGCAGTATTTT. Amino acids: CASSNGQITDTQYF. The chain employs TRBV19 and TRBJ2-3, with D possibly being TRBD1 (6 bases). Germline CDR1 LNHDA, CDR2 SQIVND (reference sequence). V lost 4 bases and J 3 bases, leaving 11 bases between the germline ends. The CDR3 covers 14 residues. Full variable domain (remainder filled in from reference TRBV19 and TRBJ2-3): DGGITQSPKYLFRKEGQNVTLSCEQNLNHDAMYWYRQDPGQGLRLIYYSQIVNDFQKGDIAEGYSVSREKKESFPLTVTSAQKNPTAFYLCASSNGQITDTQYFGPGTRLTVL.

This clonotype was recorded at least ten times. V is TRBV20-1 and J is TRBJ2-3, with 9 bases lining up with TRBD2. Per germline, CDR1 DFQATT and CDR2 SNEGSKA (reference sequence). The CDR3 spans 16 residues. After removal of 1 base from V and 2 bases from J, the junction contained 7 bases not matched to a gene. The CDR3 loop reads CSARVLGTSPTDTQYF. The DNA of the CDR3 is TGCAGTGCTAGAGTATTAGGGACTAGCCCCACAGATACGCAGTATTTT.

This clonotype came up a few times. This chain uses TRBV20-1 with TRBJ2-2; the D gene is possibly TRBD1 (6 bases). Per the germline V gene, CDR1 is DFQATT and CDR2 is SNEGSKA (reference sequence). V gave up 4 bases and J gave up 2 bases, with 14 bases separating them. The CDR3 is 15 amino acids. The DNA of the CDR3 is TGCAGTGCTACACCCCAGGACAGCAACACCGGGGAGCTGTTTTTT. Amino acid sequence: CSATPQDSNTGELFF.